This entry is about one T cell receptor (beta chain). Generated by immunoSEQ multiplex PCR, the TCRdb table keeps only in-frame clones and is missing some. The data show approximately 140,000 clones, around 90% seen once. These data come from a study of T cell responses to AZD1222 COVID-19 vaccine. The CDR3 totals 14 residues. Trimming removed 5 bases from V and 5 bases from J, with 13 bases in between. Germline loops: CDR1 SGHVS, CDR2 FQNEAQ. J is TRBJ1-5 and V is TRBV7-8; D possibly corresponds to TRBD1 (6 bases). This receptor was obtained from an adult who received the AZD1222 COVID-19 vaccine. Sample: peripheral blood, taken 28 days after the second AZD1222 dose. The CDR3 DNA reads TGTGCCAGCAGCCTAACCGGGACATATCAGCCCCAGCATTTT. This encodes CASSLTGTYQPQHF. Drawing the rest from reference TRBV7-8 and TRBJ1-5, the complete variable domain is GAGVSQSPRYKVAKRGQDVALRCDPISGHVSLFWYQQALGQGPEFLTYFQNEAQLDKSGLPSDRFFAERPEGSVSTLKIQRTQQEDSAVYLCASSLTGTYQPQHFGDGTRLSIL.